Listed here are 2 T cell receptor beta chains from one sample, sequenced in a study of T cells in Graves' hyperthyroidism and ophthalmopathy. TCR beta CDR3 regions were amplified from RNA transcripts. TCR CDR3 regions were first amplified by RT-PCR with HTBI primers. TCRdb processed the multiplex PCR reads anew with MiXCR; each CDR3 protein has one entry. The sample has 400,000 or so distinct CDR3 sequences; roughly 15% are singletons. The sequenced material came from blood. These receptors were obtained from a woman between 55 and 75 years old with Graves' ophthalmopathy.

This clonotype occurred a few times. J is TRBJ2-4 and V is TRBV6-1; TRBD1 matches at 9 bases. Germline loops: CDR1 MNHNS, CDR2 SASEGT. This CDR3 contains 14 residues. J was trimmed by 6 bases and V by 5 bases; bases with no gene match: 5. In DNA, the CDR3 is TGTGCCAGCAGTTGGGACAGGGATATAAACATTCAGTACTTC. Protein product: CASSWDRDINIQYF.

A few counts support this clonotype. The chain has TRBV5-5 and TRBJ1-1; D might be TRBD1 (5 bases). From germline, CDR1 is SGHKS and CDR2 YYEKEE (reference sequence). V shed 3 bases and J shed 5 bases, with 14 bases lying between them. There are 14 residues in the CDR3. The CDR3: CASSSAGGGTEAFF. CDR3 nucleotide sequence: TGTGCCAGCAGCTCGGCGGGGGGTGGAACTGAAGCTTTCTTT.